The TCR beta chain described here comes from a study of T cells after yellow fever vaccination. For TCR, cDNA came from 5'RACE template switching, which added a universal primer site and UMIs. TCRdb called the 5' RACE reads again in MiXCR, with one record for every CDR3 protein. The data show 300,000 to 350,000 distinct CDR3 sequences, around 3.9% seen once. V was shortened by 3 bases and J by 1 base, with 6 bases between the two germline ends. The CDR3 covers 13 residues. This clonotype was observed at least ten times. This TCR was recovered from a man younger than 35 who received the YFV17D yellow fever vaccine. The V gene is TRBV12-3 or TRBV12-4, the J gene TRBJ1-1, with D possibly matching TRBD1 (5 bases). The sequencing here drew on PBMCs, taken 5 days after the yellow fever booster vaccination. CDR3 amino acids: CASSLTENTEAFF. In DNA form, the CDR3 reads TGTGCCAGCAGTTTGACAGAGAACACTGAAGCTTTCTTT.